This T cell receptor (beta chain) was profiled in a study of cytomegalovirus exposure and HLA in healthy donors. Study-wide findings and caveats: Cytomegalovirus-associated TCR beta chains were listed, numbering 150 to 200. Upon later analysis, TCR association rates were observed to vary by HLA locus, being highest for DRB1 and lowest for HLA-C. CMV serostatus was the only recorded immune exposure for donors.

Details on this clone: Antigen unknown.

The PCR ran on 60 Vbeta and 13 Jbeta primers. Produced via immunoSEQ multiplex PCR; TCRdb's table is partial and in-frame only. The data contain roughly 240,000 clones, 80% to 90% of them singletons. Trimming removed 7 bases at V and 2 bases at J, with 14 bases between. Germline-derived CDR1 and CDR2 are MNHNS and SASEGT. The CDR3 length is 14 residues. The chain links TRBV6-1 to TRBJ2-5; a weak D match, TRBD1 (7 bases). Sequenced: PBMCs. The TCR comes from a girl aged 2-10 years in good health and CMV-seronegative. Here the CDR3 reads CASTAGQSQETQYF. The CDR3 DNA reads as TGTGCCAGCACCGCGGGACAGTCTCAAGAGACCCAGTACTTC.